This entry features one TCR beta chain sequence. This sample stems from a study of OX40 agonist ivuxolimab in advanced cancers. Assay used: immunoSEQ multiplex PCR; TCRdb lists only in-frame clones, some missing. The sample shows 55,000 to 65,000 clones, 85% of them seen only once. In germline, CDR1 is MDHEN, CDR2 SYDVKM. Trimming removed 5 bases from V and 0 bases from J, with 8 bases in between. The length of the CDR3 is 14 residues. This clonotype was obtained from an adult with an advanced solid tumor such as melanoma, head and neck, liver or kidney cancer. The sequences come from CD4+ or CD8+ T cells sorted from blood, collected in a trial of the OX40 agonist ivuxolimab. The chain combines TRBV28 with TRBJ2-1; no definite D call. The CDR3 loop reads CASSPISSYNEQFF. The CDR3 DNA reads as TGTGCCAGCAGTCCCATAAGCTCCTACAATGAGCAGTTCTTC.